These 16 T cell receptor beta chains originate from one sample sequenced in a study of blood T cells in healthy people across ages. PCR was performed a second time for roughly 7 to 11 cycles using a sample-barcoded 5' primer and a J-beta primer mix. TCRdb used MiXCR to reprocess the 5' RACE reads, holding one entry per CDR3 protein. Altogether about 930,000 distinct CDR3 sequences are present, just under 30% being singletons, with the ten largest covering roughly 10%. These sequences were also reported in another study, on T cells of mothers and their children.

The sequencing input was blood. The receptors were sampled from a woman between 35 and 50 years old in good health.

This clonotype was found a few times. The chain employs TRBV4-1 and TRBJ1-1; maybe TRBD1 (6 bases). The germline CDR1 and CDR2 sequences are MGHRA and YSYEKL. The CDR3 length is 16 residues. V was cut by 5 bases and J by 1 base, with 17 bases left in between. The CDR3 loop reads CASSKMGARRNTEAFF. CDR3 nucleotides: TGCGCCAGCAGCAAAATGGGGGCCCGGAGGAACACTGAAGCTTTCTTT.

Only a few counts were recorded for this clonotype. CDR3 nucleotide sequence: TGTGCCAGCATACGCGCGGTGGGAGGGGAGACCCAGTACTTC. It codes for CASIRAVGGETQYF. The V call is TRBV7-2, the J call TRBJ2-5; 7 positions agree with TRBD2. Germline CDR1 is SGHTA and CDR2 is FQGNSA. The trim removed 7 bases at V and 5 bases at J, leaving 10 bases unmatched. The CDR3 extends over 14 amino acids.

The chain has TRBV5-6 and TRBJ2-7, with a tentative D call TRBD1 (6 bases). The ends were cut back, 7 bases at V and 4 bases at J, with 21 bases in the middle. CDR3 size: 15 residues. In germline, CDR1 is SGHDT, CDR2 YYEEEE. The CDR3 sequence is CASHRESVRGYEQYF. CDR3 DNA sequence: TGTGCCAGCCACAGGGAATCGGTGCGTGGGTACGAGCAGTACTTC.

This clonotype was observed at least ten times. The chain employs TRBV12-3 or TRBV12-4 and TRBJ2-7; D might be TRBD1 (6 bases). V gave up 5 bases and J gave up 2 bases, with 13 bases separating them. The CDR3 consists of 14 residues. The CDR3 region is CASSPQGHPYEQYF. The DNA for the CDR3 is TGTGCCAGCAGTCCACAGGGACACCCCTACGAGCAGTACTTC.

At least ten counts were recorded for this clonotype. The J gene is TRBJ2-4, the V gene TRBV30, with 9 bases matching TRBD2. CDR1 and CDR2 from the germline V gene are GTSNPN and SVGIG (reference sequence). The CDR3 runs 14 residues. Trimming cost V 3 bases and J 8 bases; bases outside gene matches: 8. The CDR3 nucleotides read TGTGCCTGGAGCCTGACTAGCGGATCGGACATTCAGTACTTC. Residues: CAWSLTSGSDIQYF.

A few counts support this clonotype. The rearrangement uses TRBV20-1 and TRBJ2-3, with D maybe TRBD2 (6 bases). From germline, CDR1 is DFQATT and CDR2 SNEGSKA (reference sequence). The V end lost 6 bases, the J end lost 6 bases, and 13 bases lay between the germline ends. This CDR3 has 12 residues. The CDR3 is CSARSGSDTQYF. The CDR3 DNA follows: TGCAGTGCCAGAAGCGGGTCCGATACGCAGTATTTT.

CDR3 in DNA: TGTGCCAGCAGCTCGGGACAGGGGTTGGTCACTGAAGCTTTCTTT. This gives the protein CASSSGQGLVTEAFF. The chain recombines TRBV7-2 with TRBJ1-1; 10 positions agree with TRBD1. The CDR3 loop spans 15 amino acids. The J segment lost 4 bases and the V segment lost 4 bases, leaving 6 bases of the junction unmatched. Germline V gene lookup returns CDR1 SGHTA and CDR2 FQGNSA.

V and J are TRBV9 and TRBJ2-3; D gene ambiguous. Germline CDR1 and CDR2: SGDLS and YYNGEE. Trimming pared 0 bases from V and 0 bases from J, leaving 8 bases between. The CDR3 is 15 residues long. CDR3 nucleotides: TGTGCCAGCAGCGTAGTCCCCTCTAGCACAGATACGCAGTATTTT. It specifies CASSVVPSSTDTQYF.

This chain connects TRBV6-5 to TRBJ2-7; tentatively, D is TRBD2 (5 bases). This CDR3 spans 15 amino acids. In germline, CDR1 is MNHEY, CDR2 SVGAGI. Deletions cut 2 bases from V and 2 bases from J, with 13 bases between. The CDR3 protein is CASSYRGLETYEQYF. DNA of the CDR3: TGTGCCAGCAGTTACCGAGGACTGGAAACCTACGAGCAGTACTTC.

This rearrangement joins TRBV7-9 to TRBJ2-7, with D perhaps TRBD2 (5 bases). V lost 5 bases and J 0 bases, leaving 14 bases between the germline ends. CDR3 length equals 15 residues. Germline-derived CDR1 and CDR2 are SEHNR and FQNEAQ (reference sequence). In DNA form, the CDR3 reads TGTGCCAGCAGCATTGGGTCCGGGAACTCCTACGAGCAGTACTTC. Its translation is CASSIGSGNSYEQYF.

The genes are TRBV19 and TRBJ1-5; 7 nucleotides agree with TRBD1. The CDR3 sequence is 18 residues long. Germline V gene sequence: CDR1 LNHDA, CDR2 SQIVND (reference sequence). The V gene end was trimmed by 7 bases and the J gene end by 0 bases; junction bases not matched to a gene: 15. The chain's CDR3 is CASTRRTGGTGSNQPQHF. The CDR3 DNA follows: TGTGCCAGTACCCGCCGGACAGGCGGGACCGGTAGCAATCAGCCCCAGCATTTT.

This clonotype was recorded many times. The chain joins TRBV7-6 to TRBJ2-7, with D perhaps TRBD2 (6 bases). V was clipped by 0 bases and J by 3 bases, with 12 bases between them. The germline V gene has CDR1 SGHVS and CDR2 FNYEAQ. CDR3 length: 15 amino acids. This CDR3 reads CASSLAHGGSYEQYF. The CDR3 coding sequence is TGTGCCAGCAGCTTAGCGCACGGGGGTAGCTACGAGCAGTACTTC.

The gene calls are TRBV27 and TRBJ1-1, with TRBD1 matching over 9 bases. Germline CDR1 and CDR2: MNHEY and SMNVEV (reference sequence). There are 16 residues in the CDR3. The ends lost 5 bases at V and 1 base at J; junction bases unmatched: 8. The CDR3 nucleotides read TGTGCCAGCAGTCCGGACAGGGGACGGAAGAACACTGAAGCTTTCTTT. Residues: CASSPDRGRKNTEAFF.

On this clonotype: It may be a read error: a sequence one base away is much more abundant. The chain joins TRBV7-3 to TRBJ2-1; possibly TRBD1 or TRBD2 for D (7 bases each). Germline V gene lookup returns CDR1 SGHTA and CDR2 FQGTGA. The CDR3 length is 15 residues. Here the CDR3 reads CASSPSGTAYNEHFF. The CDR3 nucleotides read TGTGCCAGCAGCCCCAGCGGGACAGCCTACAATGAGCACTTCTTC.

The chain couples TRBV20-1 to TRBJ1-1; 9 nucleotides agree with TRBD1. This CDR3 spans 13 amino acids. Looked up from germline, CDR1 is DFQATT and CDR2 is SNEGSKA (reference sequence). V was pared by 6 bases and J by 4 bases, with 6 bases of the junction left unmatched. CDR3 coding DNA: TGCAGTGCGGGGGACAGGGACGTCACTGAAGCTTTCTTT. Translated, it gives CSAGDRDVTEAFF.

There are a few counts of this clonotype. The genes are TRBV4-3 and TRBJ1-2; D unclear. V dropped 0 bases and J dropped 7 bases, with 15 bases sitting between them. The germline CDR1 and CDR2 sequences are LGHNA and YSLEER. The CDR3 has 15 residues. CDR3 sequence: CASSQDAQPTGGYTF. CDR3 coding DNA: TGCGCCAGCAGCCAAGACGCCCAGCCCACCGGTGGCTACACCTTC.